This is a list of T cell receptor beta chains from one sample in a study of TIL therapy for anti-PD-1-resistant metastatic lung cancer. Sequencing was performed with immunoSEQ multiplex PCR; in TCRdb, only in-frame clones are kept and a portion is missing. This table holds more than 12,000 clones, about 82% found once. The sample was blood, taken at baseline. Source of these receptors: a person aged 25 to 79 with non-small cell lung cancer. CDR3s include the opening cysteine and the closing phenylalanine or tryptophan.

>TRBJ2-6|TRBV28
CASSTGAGANVLTF
>TRBJ2-2|TRBV30
CAWSLVGRGDTGELFF
>TRBJ2-7|TRBV6-5
CASSLEDSTQQYF
>TRBJ1-2|TRBV10-1
CASRRDDPNYDYTF
>TRBJ1-1|TRBV4-1
CASSQDQSGGTEAFF
>TRBJ2-1|TRBV7-6
CASSLAGTKNNEQFF
>TRBJ1-2|TRBV2
CASSLTGVGYTF
>TRBJ2-7|TRBV27
CASSLKRTYEQYF
>TRBJ1-4|TRBV7-2
CASSLVGRGHKLFF
>TRBJ2-2|TRBV7-3
CASSLGTGVTGELFF
>TRBJ1-4|TRBV27
CASSLFGTVREKLFF
>TRBJ2-6|TRBV18
CASSPGRSGANVLTF
>TRBJ2-1|TRBV19
CASTRIAGGSNEQFF
>TRBJ2-2|TRBV4-3
CASSQAQTGELFF
>TRBJ1-6|TRBV7-9
CASSLAGSNSPLHF
>TRBJ1-5|TRBV18
CASSPVRGDNQPQHF